Shown below are 17 T cell receptor beta chains from a single sample sequenced in a study of blood T cell repertoires in COVID-19. TCRdb's table, derived via immunoSEQ multiplex PCR, lists solely in-frame clones and lacks some. The data show 360,000 or so clones, about 90% seen once. Sequencing was done on a sample of PBMCs or T cells enriched from blood (not recorded which). The receptors come from a woman in her twenties or thirties who had recovered from COVID-19.

This clone was seen a single time. V and J are TRBV7-3 and TRBJ1-1; 9 bases agree with TRBD1. Losses at the gene ends were 2 bases for V and 0 bases for J; bases not matched to a gene: 1. The CDR3 contains 15 residues. CDR1 and CDR2 (germline): SGHTA, FQGTGA. CDR3 protein: CASSLGTGLNTEAFF. CDR3 DNA sequence: TGTGCCAGCAGCTTAGGGACAGGGCTGAACACTGAAGCTTTCTTT.

The chain combines TRBV5-1 with TRBJ1-4; tentatively, D is TRBD1 (6 bases). Germline CDR1 is SGHRS and CDR2 is YFSETQ. The germline V and J ends were trimmed by 0 bases and 6 bases, with 9 bases remaining between them. The CDR3 loop spans 14 amino acids. The CDR3 reads CASSLDSGDEKLFF. CDR3 coding DNA: TGCGCCAGCAGCTTGGACTCAGGGGATGAAAAACTGTTTTTT.

J is TRBJ2-1 and V is TRBV7-2, with 11 bases aligning to TRBD1. Germline CDR1 and CDR2: SGHTA and FQGNSA. The CDR3 extends over 16 amino acids. Trimming removed 7 bases from V and 4 bases from J; junction bases left unmatched: 9. CDR3 DNA sequence: TGTGCCAGCACCTACGGGGGGACAGGGGGGTACAATGAGCAGTTCTTC. As protein: CASTYGGTGGYNEQFF.

The V call is TRBV11-2, the J call TRBJ2-3; weak D call: TRBD2 (7 bases). The length of the CDR3 is 15 residues. CDR1 SGHAT and CDR2 FQNNGV come from the germline V gene. Trimming shortened V by 2 bases and J by 2 bases, and 11 bases separated the two germline ends. The CDR3, as DNA: TGTGCCAGCAGCTTACGAGGGGGGGACACAGATACGCAGTATTTT. Amino acid sequence: CASSLRGGDTDTQYF.

CDR3 sequence: CASSLVGREQYF. CDR3 coding DNA: TGTGCCAGCAGCTTGGTGGGGCGCGAGCAGTACTTC. V and J are TRBV5-8 and TRBJ2-7; weak D call: TRBD1 (5 bases). The CDR3 totals 12 residues. V lost 0 bases, J lost 6 bases, and 7 bases lay in between. Germline CDR1 SGHTS, CDR2 YDEGEE.

This chain joins TRBV28 and TRBJ2-6; possibly TRBD1 for D (5 bases). Germline V gene lookup returns CDR1 MDHEN and CDR2 SYDVKM. This CDR3 spans 17 amino acids. V was cut by 7 bases and J by 0 bases, with 16 bases left in between. The CDR3 region has the DNA TGTGCCAGCACACAGGCCGGTGTAAGCTCTGGGGCCAACGTCCTGACTTTC. Encoded protein: CASTQAGVSSGANVLTF.

The CDR3 DNA reads as TGCAGCGTGGGGAGTAGCGGGACTAGCAGACAAGATACGCAGTATTTT. Translation gives CSVGSSGTSRQDTQYF. The chain carries TRBV29-1 and TRBJ2-3; 9 positions agree with TRBD2. The V and J ends lost 6 bases and 5 bases, in that order; junction bases with no gene match: 15. Germline-derived CDR1 and CDR2 are SQVTM and ANQGSEA. This CDR3 is 16 amino acids long.

The CDR3 region has the DNA TGTGCCAGCAGCTTACGCCGGGACAGGGGTTCCTACGAGCAGTACTTC. Amino acids: CASSLRRDRGSYEQYF. This chain links TRBV13 with TRBJ2-7, with 10 bases lining up with TRBD1. The CDR3 contains 16 residues. Trimming took 2 bases from V and 1 from J; bases not matched to a gene: 5. CDR1 and CDR2 (germline): PRHDT, FYEKMQ (reference sequence).

V is TRBV6-5 and J is TRBJ2-7; 8 bases line up with TRBD2. The CDR3 runs to 14 residues. In germline, CDR1 is MNHEY, CDR2 SVGAGI. J gave up 2 bases and V 1 base, and 1 base lay outside the gene matches. The CDR3, as DNA: TGTGCCAGCAGTTACTTAGCGGGGCCCTACGAGCAGTACTTC. As protein: CASSYLAGPYEQYF.

The chain couples TRBV27 to TRBJ2-7, with a tentative D call TRBD1 (6 bases). From germline, CDR1 is MNHEY and CDR2 SMNVEV (reference sequence). V lost 5 bases and J 6 bases, leaving 20 bases between the germline ends. The CDR3 has 15 amino acids. The CDR3 sequence is CASSPPNRVRSEQYF. The CDR3 DNA follows: TGTGCCAGCAGTCCCCCCAACAGGGTTCGATCCGAGCAGTACTTC.

The rearrangement links TRBV5-6 to TRBJ1-2; 8 nucleotides agree with TRBD1. This CDR3 is 13 amino acids long. The trim removed 4 bases at V and 6 bases at J, leaving 5 bases unmatched. From germline, CDR1 is SGHDT and CDR2 YYEEEE. CDR3 sequence reads: CASSPAGGHGYTF. As DNA, the CDR3 is TGTGCCAGCAGCCCAGCAGGGGGCCATGGCTACACCTTC.

This clone was detected only a few times. The V gene is TRBV9, the J gene TRBJ1-2; no definite D call. CDR1 is SGDLS, CDR2 YYNGEE, per germline. The V end was cut by 1 base, the J end by 7 bases, with 14 bases between. This CDR3 spans 14 amino acids. The CDR3 loop is CASSVKAGAIGYTF. The CDR3 nucleotides are TGTGCCAGCAGCGTAAAAGCGGGAGCCATTGGCTACACCTTC.

The V call is TRBV3-1 (or the pseudogene TRBV3-2), the J call TRBJ2-7; 8 nucleotides align to TRBD2. V was pared by 3 bases and J by 1 base, with 2 bases of the junction left unmatched. Per germline, CDR1 LGHDT and CDR2 YNNKEL (reference sequence). CDR3 length: 14 residues. The CDR3: CASSHSGMSYEQYF. CDR3 nucleotide sequence: TGTGCCAGCAGCCATAGCGGGATGTCCTACGAGCAGTACTTC.

This chain joins TRBV6-6 and TRBJ2-1; TRBD2 matches 10 bases. The CDR3 contains 15 residues. The germline CDR1 and CDR2 sequences are MNHNY and SVGAGI (reference sequence). V lost 3 bases, J lost 8 bases, and 7 bases stayed unmatched. CDR3 in amino acids: CASSYLAGAADEQFF. The CDR3 DNA reads TGTGCCAGCAGTTATCTAGCGGGGGCGGCGGATGAGCAGTTCTTC.

DNA for the CDR3: TGTGCCATCAGTGATGTGACAAAAAACATTCAGTACTTC. Residues: CAISDVTKNIQYF. The chain is built from TRBV10-3 and TRBJ2-4; D not resolved. CDR3 length: 13 amino acids. CDR1 is ENHRY and CDR2 is SYGVKD in the germline V gene. V was shortened by 3 bases and J by 4 bases, with 7 bases between the two germline ends.

J is TRBJ2-7 and V is TRBV28; the match to TRBD2 covers 7 bases. Germline CDR1 MDHEN, CDR2 SYDVKM. The V segment lost 6 bases and the J segment 5 bases; nucleotides outside the gene matches: 10. The CDR3 is 14 residues long. This chain's CDR3 is CASSPGGRVDEQYF. The CDR3 DNA reads as TGTGCCAGCAGCCCCGGGGGGAGGGTCGACGAGCAGTACTTC.

J is TRBJ1-5 and V is TRBV6-5; 9 bases are a match to TRBD1. V lost 5 bases to trimming and J lost 6 bases; unmatched junction nucleotides: 8. The CDR3 spans 15 residues. The germline V gene encodes CDR1 MNHEY and CDR2 SVGAGI. The CDR3 loop is CASSKGGTGTQPQHF. The CDR3 nucleotides are TGTGCCAGCAGTAAGGGAGGGACAGGGACTCAGCCCCAGCATTTT.